The 8 T cell receptor beta chains in this list originate from one sample, sequenced in a study of blood T cell repertoires in COVID-19. Measured with immunoSEQ multiplex PCR; TCRdb has only the in-frame clones, and not every one. The sample has roughly 52,000 clones, approximately 83% seen once. The sample comprised peripheral blood. These receptors were taken from a man older than 75 with COVID-19, enrolled during active disease.

This clone was counted a single time. The chain joins TRBV5-1 to TRBJ2-1; D gene uncertain. Trimming left V 0 bases short and J 4 bases short, with 5 bases between. Germline lookup yields CDR1 SGHRS and CDR2 YFSETQ. There are 13 residues in the CDR3. The CDR3 loop is CASSLGPYNEQFF. The CDR3 DNA sequence: TGCGCCAGCAGCTTGGGGCCATACAATGAGCAGTTCTTC.

The CDR3 coding sequence is TGTGCCAGCAGAGAAGGGGGCAGGGAGGATTCACCCCTCCACTTT. It is translated as CASREGGREDSPLHF. This chain connects TRBV28 to TRBJ1-6; 7 bases align to TRBD1. V shed 6 bases and J 8 bases; nucleotides not matched to a gene: 10. The CDR3 spans 15 residues. CDR1 is MDHEN, CDR2 SYDVKM, per germline.

This clone appeared a single time. The chain is built from TRBV5-1 and TRBJ1-1; no clear D. This CDR3 contains 16 residues. Trimming stripped 4 bases from V and 1 base from J, with 17 bases between. From germline, CDR1 is SGHRS and CDR2 YFSETQ. The chain's CDR3 is CASSARIPEGNTEAFF. DNA of the CDR3: TGCGCCAGCAGCGCTAGAATACCCGAGGGGAACACTGAAGCTTTCTTT.

The rearrangement joins TRBV10-2 to TRBJ2-3; D call uncertain. The germline V and J ends were trimmed by 2 bases and 2 bases, with 17 bases remaining between them. The CDR3 consists of 17 residues. CDR1 and CDR2 (germline): WSHSY, SAAADI. CDR3 coding DNA: TGCGCCAGCAGTGAGGGCTCCGCACCGGCGGCCACAGATACGCAGTATTTT. As protein: CASSEGSAPAATDTQYF.

The V and J genes are TRBV27 and TRBJ2-5, with D possibly matching TRBD2 (6 bases). CDR3 length equals 16 residues. V was pared by 2 bases and J by 1 base, with 14 bases between. Germline V lookup: CDR1 MNHEY, CDR2 SMNVEV (reference sequence). This CDR3 reads CASSLSLERVQETQYF. The CDR3 coding sequence is TGTGCCAGCAGTTTAAGTTTGGAGCGGGTCCAAGAGACCCAGTACTTC.

The chain recombines TRBV19 with TRBJ2-2; 10 bases line up with TRBD1. Germline-derived CDR1 and CDR2 are LNHDA and SQIVND (reference sequence). The CDR3 totals 15 residues. J lost 4 bases, V lost 8 bases, and 7 bases had no gene match. The chain's CDR3 is CASPTGGVGTGELFF. CDR3 sequence (DNA): TGTGCCAGTCCGACAGGGGGCGTCGGCACCGGGGAGCTGTTTTTT.

The chain couples TRBV19 to TRBJ2-5, with 11 positions matching TRBD1. J lost 1 base, V lost 3 bases, and 4 bases had no gene match. The CDR3 is made up of 16 amino acids. The germline V gene encodes CDR1 LNHDA and CDR2 SQIVND (reference sequence). The CDR3 sequence is CASSMGTGGFQETQYF. The CDR3 DNA reads as TGTGCCAGTAGTATGGGGACAGGGGGATTCCAAGAGACCCAGTACTTC.

The chain couples TRBV9 to TRBJ1-2; the match to TRBD1 covers 7 bases. Germline V gene lookup returns CDR1 SGDLS and CDR2 YYNGEE. Trimming took 7 bases from V and 8 from J; bases not matched to a gene: 8. The CDR3 is 12 residues long. The CDR3 bases are TGTGCCAGCCGACAGGGCTCCTTAGGCTACACCTTC. Amino acids: CASRQGSLGYTF.